The 3 T cell receptor beta chains presented below share a single source sample, sequenced in a study of T-cell memory formation after mild COVID-19. One entry per CDR3 protein results from TCRdb running MiXCR on the 5' RACE reads. The table has 250,000 or so distinct CDR3 sequences, roughly 18% seen once. Sequencing input: PBMCs or a T cell subset sorted from them (not recorded which). Source of these receptors: a man younger than 30 who had mild COVID-19 (a few samples of this study predate the infection). Cell type and time point are not known.

In its sample, this clonotype was seen many times. This chain uses TRBV5-1 with TRBJ2-7; tentatively, D is TRBD1 (6 bases). Looked up from germline, CDR1 is SGHRS and CDR2 is YFSETQ. The CDR3 is 13 residues long. V was clipped by 4 bases and J by 9 bases, with 17 bases between them. DNA of the CDR3: TGCGCCAGCAGCGGGACGACAGGACCTCGGCAGTACTTC. This sequence encodes CASSGTTGPRQYF.

The J gene is TRBJ2-7, the V gene TRBV6-2 or TRBV6-3, with TRBD1 matching 7 bases. Per the germline V gene, CDR1 is MNHEY and CDR2 is SVGEGT. This CDR3 comprises 16 residues. With 0 bases clipped from V and 5 bases from J, the junction kept 10 bases outside the gene matches. The chain's CDR3 is CASSYSGSQGSHEQYV. The CDR3 nucleotides read TGTGCCAGCAGTTACTCCGGCTCACAGGGGAGCCACGAGCAGTACGTC.

The J gene is TRBJ2-4, the V gene TRBV18; D is ambiguous. Between the trimmed V and J ends, which lost 3 bases and 2 bases, there was a span of 8 bases. CDR1 KGHSH and CDR2 LQKENI come from the germline V gene. The CDR3 has 14 amino acids. In nucleotides, the CDR3 is TGTGCCAGCTCACCGGCGGCGACCAAAAACATTCAGTACTTC. Translating gives CASSPAATKNIQYF.